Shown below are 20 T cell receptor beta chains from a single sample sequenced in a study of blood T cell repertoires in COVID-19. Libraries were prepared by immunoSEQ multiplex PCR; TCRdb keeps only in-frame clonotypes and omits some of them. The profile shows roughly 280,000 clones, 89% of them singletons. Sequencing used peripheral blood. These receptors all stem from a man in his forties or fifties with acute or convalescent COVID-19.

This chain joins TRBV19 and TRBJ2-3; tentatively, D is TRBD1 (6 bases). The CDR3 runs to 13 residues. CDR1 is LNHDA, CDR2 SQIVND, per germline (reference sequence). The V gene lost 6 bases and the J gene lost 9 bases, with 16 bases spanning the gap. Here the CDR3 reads CASRTTGNRTQYF. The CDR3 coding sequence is TGTGCCAGTAGGACGACAGGAAATAGGACGCAGTATTTT.

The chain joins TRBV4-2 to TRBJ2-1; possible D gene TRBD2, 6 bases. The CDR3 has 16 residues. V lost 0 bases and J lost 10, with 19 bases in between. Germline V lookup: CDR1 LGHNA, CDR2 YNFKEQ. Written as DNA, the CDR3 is TGTGCCAGCAGCCAAGATCCCGCCCGGGCACGGGAGGAGCAGTTCTTC. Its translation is CASSQDPARAREEQFF.

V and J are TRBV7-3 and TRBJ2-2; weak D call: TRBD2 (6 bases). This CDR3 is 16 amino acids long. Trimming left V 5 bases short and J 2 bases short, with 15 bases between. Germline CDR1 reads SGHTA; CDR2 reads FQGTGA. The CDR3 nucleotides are TGTGCCAGCAGCCTGGCCGGGAGCTACAACACCGGGGAGCTGTTTTTT. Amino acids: CASSLAGSYNTGELFF.

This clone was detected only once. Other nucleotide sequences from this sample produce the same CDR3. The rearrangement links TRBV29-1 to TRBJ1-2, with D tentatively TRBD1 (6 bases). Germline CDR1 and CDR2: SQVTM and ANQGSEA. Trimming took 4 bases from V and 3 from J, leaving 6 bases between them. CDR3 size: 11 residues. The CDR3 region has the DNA TGCAGCGTTGGACAGGACTATGGCTACACCTTC. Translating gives CSVGQDYGYTF.

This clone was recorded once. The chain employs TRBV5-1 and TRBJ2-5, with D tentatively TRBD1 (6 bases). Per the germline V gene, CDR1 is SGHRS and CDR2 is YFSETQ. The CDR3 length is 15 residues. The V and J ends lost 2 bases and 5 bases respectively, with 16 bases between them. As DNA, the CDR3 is TGCGCCAGCAGCTTCTGGCTCGCGAGGGGGGAGACCCAGTACTTC. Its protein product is CASSFWLARGETQYF.

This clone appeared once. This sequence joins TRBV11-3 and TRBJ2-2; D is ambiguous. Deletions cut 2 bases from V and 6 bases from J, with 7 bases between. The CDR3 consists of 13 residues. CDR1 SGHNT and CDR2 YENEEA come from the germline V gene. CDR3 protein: CASSLYKSGELFF. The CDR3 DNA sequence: TGTGCCAGCAGCTTATACAAGTCCGGGGAGCTGTTTTTT.

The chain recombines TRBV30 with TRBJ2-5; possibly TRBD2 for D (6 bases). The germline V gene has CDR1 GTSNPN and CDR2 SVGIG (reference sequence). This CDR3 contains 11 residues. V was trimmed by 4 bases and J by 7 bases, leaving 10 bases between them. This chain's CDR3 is CAWTLGGTQYF. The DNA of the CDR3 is TGTGCCTGGACCTTGGGGGGGACCCAGTACTTC. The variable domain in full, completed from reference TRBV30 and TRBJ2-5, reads SQTIHQWPATLVQPVGSPLSLECTVEGTSNPNLYWYRQAAGRGLQLLFYSVGIGQISSEVPQNLSASRPQDRQFILSSKKLLLSDSGFYLCAWTLGGTQYFGPGTRLLVL.

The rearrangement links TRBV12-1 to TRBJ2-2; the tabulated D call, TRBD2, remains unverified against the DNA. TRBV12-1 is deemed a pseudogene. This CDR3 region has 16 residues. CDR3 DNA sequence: TGTGCCAGCAGCTTGGGACTAGCGCTGAACACCGGGGAGCTGTTTTTT. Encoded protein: CASSLGLALNTGELFF.

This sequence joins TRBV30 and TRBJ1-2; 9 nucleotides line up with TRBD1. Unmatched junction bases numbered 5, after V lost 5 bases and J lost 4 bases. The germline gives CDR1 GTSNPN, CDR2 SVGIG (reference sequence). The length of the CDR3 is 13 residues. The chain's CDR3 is CAWGQGLVYGYTF. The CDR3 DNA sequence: TGTGCCTGGGGACAGGGGTTGGTCTATGGCTACACCTTC.

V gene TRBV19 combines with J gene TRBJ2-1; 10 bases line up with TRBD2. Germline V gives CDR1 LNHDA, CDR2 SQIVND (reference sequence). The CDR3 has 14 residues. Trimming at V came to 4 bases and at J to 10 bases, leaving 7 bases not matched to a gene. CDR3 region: CASSNHQLAGEQFF. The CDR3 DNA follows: TGTGCCAGTAGTAACCACCAACTAGCGGGGGAGCAGTTCTTC.

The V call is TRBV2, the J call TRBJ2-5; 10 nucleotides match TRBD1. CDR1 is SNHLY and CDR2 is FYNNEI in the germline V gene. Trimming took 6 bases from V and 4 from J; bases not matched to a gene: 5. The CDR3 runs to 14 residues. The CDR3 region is CASREGTGAETQYF. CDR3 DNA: TGTGCCAGCAGGGAGGGGACAGGGGCAGAGACCCAGTACTTC.

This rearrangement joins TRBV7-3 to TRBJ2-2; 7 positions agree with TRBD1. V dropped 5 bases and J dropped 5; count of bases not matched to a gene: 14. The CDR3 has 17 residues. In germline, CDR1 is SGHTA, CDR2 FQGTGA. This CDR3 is CASSPTRDSLKTGELFF. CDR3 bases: TGTGCCAGCAGCCCCACCAGGGACAGTTTGAAGACCGGGGAGCTGTTTTTT.

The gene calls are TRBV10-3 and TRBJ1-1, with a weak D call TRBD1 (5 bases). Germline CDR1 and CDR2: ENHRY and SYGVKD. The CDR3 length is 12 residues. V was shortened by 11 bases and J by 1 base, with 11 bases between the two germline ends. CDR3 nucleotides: TGTGCCGCGGGAAGGGGGAACACTGAAGCTTTCTTT. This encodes CAAGRGNTEAFF.

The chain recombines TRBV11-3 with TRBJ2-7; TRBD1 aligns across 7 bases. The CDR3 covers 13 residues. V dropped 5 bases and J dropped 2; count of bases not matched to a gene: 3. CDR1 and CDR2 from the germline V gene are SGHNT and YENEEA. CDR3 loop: CASSRGQTYEQYF. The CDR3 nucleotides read TGTGCCAGCAGCCGGGGACAGACCTACGAGCAGTACTTC.

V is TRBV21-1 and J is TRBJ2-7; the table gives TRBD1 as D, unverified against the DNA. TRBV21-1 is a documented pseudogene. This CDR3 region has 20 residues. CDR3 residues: CASSRVTTGGPILLLYEQYF. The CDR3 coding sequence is TGTGCCAGCAGCAGAGTCACGACAGGGGGCCCTATCCTTCTCCTCTACGAGCAGTACTTC.

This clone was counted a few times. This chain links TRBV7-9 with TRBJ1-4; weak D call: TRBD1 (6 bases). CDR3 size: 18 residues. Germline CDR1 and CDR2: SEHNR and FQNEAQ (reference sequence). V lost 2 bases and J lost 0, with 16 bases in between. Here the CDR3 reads CASSLSGTSSATNEKLFF. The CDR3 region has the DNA TGTGCCAGCAGCTTATCCGGGACAAGTTCTGCAACTAATGAAAAACTGTTTTTT.

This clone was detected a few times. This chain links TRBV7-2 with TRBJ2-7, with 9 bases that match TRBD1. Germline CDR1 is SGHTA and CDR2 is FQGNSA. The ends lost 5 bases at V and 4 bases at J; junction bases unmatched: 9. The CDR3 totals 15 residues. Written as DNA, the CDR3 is TGTGCCAGCAGCGTCCTGGGACAGGGAAGTTACGAGCAGTACTTC. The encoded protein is CASSVLGQGSYEQYF. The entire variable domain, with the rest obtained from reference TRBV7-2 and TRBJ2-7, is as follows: GAGVSQSPSNKVTEKGKDVELRCDPISGHTALYWYRQSLGQGLEFLIYFQGNSAPDKSGLPSDRFSAERTGGSVSTLTIQRTQQEDSAVYLCASSVLGQGSYEQYFGPGTRLTVT.

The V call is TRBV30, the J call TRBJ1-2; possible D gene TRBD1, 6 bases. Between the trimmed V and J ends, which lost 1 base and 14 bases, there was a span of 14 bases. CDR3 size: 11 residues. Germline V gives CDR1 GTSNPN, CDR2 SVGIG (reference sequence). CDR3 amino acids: CAWSAAGARTF. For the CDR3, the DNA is TGTGCCTGGAGTGCCGCGGGGGCGCGGACCTTC.

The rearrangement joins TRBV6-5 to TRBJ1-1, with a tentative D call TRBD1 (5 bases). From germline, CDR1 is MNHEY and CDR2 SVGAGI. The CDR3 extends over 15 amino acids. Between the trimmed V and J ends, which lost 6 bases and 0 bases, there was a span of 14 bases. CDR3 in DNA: TGTGCCAGCAGGCGGCAGGACACCTTGAACACTGAAGCTTTCTTT. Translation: CASRRQDTLNTEAFF.

The CDR3 here is CASSESSSAGELFF. The CDR3 nucleotides are TGTGCCAGCAGCGAGTCTAGTTCTGCCGGGGAGCTGTTTTTT. The V and J genes are TRBV9 and TRBJ2-2; D uncertain. Germline V gene sequence: CDR1 SGDLS, CDR2 YYNGEE. V was cut by 3 bases and J by 6 bases, with 12 bases left in between. CDR3 length equals 14 residues.